This is a list of T cell receptor beta chains from one sample in a study of control samples from healthy donors and cancer patients. Using immunoSEQ multiplex PCR, the repertoire was profiled, and TCRdb retains in-frame clones only, with some absent. In the table there are 150,000 or so clones, around 90% of which are singletons. Sequencing input: blood. These receptors all come from a man aged 25 to 45 in good health. The CDR3 runs from the conserved cysteine through the conserved F or W. The order of the fields is V gene, J gene, D gene, clone size, CDR3 protein, CDR3 DNA. D genes are given only for firm matches. Some rows have no size entry. The others give once, few or many, or a class for an expanded clone.

TRBV24-1	TRBJ2-1	NA	NA	CATSRVTNEQFF	TGTGCCACCAGTAGAGTTACTAATGAGCAGTTCTTC
TRBV15	TRBJ2-7	NA	NA	CATSRGPTGYEQYF	TGTGCCACCAGCAGGGGGCCTACAGGGTACGAGCAGTACTTC
TRBV4-3	TRBJ1-5	NA	few	CASSQDEQGGQPQHF	TGCGCCAGCAGCCAAGATGAACAGGGAGGCCAGCCCCAGCATTTT
TRBV4-1	TRBJ1-1	NA	few	CASSHATVNTEAFF	TGCGCCAGCAGCCATGCCACAGTGAACACTGAAGCTTTCTTT
TRBV5-1	TRBJ2-7	NA	NA	CASSLGRNYEQYF	TGCGCCAGCAGCTTGGGCAGAAACTACGAGCAGTACTTC
TRBV4-1	TRBJ2-3	NA	NA	CASSQVSDTQYF	TGCGCCAGCAGCCAAGTTTCAGATACGCAGTATTTT
TRBV11-3	TRBJ2-1	TRBD2	NA	CASSLKLAGSSDEQFF	TGTGCCAGCAGCTTGAAACTAGCGGGAAGTTCCGATGAGCAGTTCTTC
TRBV4-2	TRBJ2-1	TRBD2	NA	CASSQDMAAGGREQFF	TGTGCCAGCAGCCAAGATATGGCAGCGGGGGGCCGAGAGCAGTTCTTC
TRBV28	TRBJ1-3	NA	NA	CASRDSSSGNTIYF	TGTGCCAGCAGGGACAGCTCCTCTGGAAACACCATATATTTT
TRBV3-1/TRBV3-2	TRBJ2-7	TRBD2	NA	CASSHASGGSSYEQYF	TGTGCCAGCAGCCATGCTAGCGGGGGCTCATCCTACGAGCAGTACTTC
TRBV12-3/TRBV12-4	TRBJ2-1	NA	NA	CASSPAREQFF	TGTGCCAGCAGTCCTGCCCGGGAGCAGTTCTTC
TRBV5-1	TRBJ2-6	NA	NA	CASSLEGSGAGANVLTF	TGCGCCAGCAGCTTGGAAGGCAGTGGTGCTGGGGCCAACGTCCTGACTTTC
TRBV2	TRBJ2-1	NA	NA	CASSRSLYNEQFF	TGTGCCAGCAGCCGAAGCCTCTACAATGAGCAGTTCTTC
TRBV7-9	TRBJ2-3	TRBD2	NA	CASSLVLAGVSDTQYF	TGTGCCAGCAGCTTAGTTCTAGCGGGGGTTTCAGATACGCAGTATTTT
TRBV28	TRBJ1-5	NA	once	CASRAWGDLFSGSNQPQHF	TGTGCCAGCAGAGCCTGGGGGGATTTATTCTCGGGAAGCAATCAGCCCCAGCATTTT
TRBV4-2	TRBJ2-2	TRBD2	once	CASSQPGLAGENTGELFF	TGTGCCAGCAGCCAACCGGGACTAGCGGGAGAGAACACCGGGGAGCTGTTTTTT
TRBV7-8	TRBJ1-5	NA	NA	CASSFSGPNQPQHF	TGTGCCAGCAGCTTCAGCGGGCCCAATCAGCCCCAGCATTTT
TRBV28	TRBJ2-1	NA	NA	CASSGPRSQFF	TGTGCCAGCAGTGGGCCGCGGAGTCAGTTCTTC
TRBV18	TRBJ2-4	TRBD1	NA	CASSPRDSALTIAKNIQYF	TGTGCCAGCTCACCACGGGACAGCGCCCTAACTATAGCCAAAAACATTCAGTACTTC
TRBV10-3	TRBJ2-3	NA	NA	CAINSAEDTQYF	TGTGCCATCAATTCAGCGGAAGATACGCAGTATTTT
TRBV6-5	TRBJ2-7	TRBD1	once	CASSNTGGPYEQYF	TGTGCCAGCAGTAACACAGGGGGACCCTACGAGCAGTACTTC
TRBV19	TRBJ1-5	TRBD1	NA	CASSIRTGGKQPQHF	TGTGCCAGTAGTATTCGCACAGGGGGCAAACAGCCCCAGCATTTT
TRBV6-4	TRBJ2-7	NA	NA	CASSEEINSYEQYF	TGTGCCAGCAGTGAGGAGATTAACTCCTACGAGCAGTACTTC
TRBV4-1	TRBJ2-7	NA	NA	CASSQEADYYYEQYF	TGCGCCAGCAGCCAAGAGGCGGACTATTACTACGAGCAGTACTTC
TRBV18	TRBJ1-5	NA	NA	CASSPERTEKPQHF	TGTGCCAGCTCACCGGAGAGGACGGAGAAGCCCCAGCATTTT
TRBV2	TRBJ2-3	NA	NA	CATKREQGADTQYF	TGTGCCACTAAGAGGGAACAGGGTGCAGATACGCAGTATTTT
TRBV7-2	TRBJ2-1	TRBD1	NA	CASSLGAGQGKEQFF	TGTGCCAGCAGCTTAGGGGCCGGACAGGGGAAAGAGCAGTTCTTC
TRBV20-1	TRBJ2-6	NA	once	CSASRRGGANVLTF	TGCAGTGCTAGTCGAAGGGGTGGGGCCAACGTCCTGACTTTC
TRBV7-7	TRBJ2-5	NA	NA	CASSLAALGERETQYF	TGTGCCAGCAGCTTAGCGGCACTCGGGGAGCGAGAGACCCAGTACTTC
TRBV28	TRBJ1-4	NA	NA	CASIANEKLFF	TGTGCCAGCATAGCTAATGAAAAACTGTTTTTT
TRBV18	TRBJ2-7	NA	NA	CASSPEQRDHEQYF	TGTGCCAGCTCACCCGAGCAAAGGGACCACGAGCAGTACTTC
TRBV7-9	TRBJ2-7	NA	once	CASSLVSTGDSGEQYF	TGTGCCAGCAGCTTAGTAAGCACGGGAGATTCAGGGGAGCAGTACTTC
TRBV3-1/TRBV3-2	TRBJ2-3	NA	NA	CASSQEPGGTDTQYF	TGTGCCAGCAGCCAAGAACCCGGGGGCACAGATACGCAGTATTTT
TRBV29-1	TRBJ1-1	NA	NA	CSAARQEGTEAFF	TGCAGCGCTGCTAGACAGGAGGGCACTGAAGCTTTCTTT
TRBV19	TRBJ1-5	NA	once	CASSWGRVQPQHF	TGTGCCAGTAGTTGGGGGCGGGTTCAGCCCCAGCATTTT
TRBV18	TRBJ1-2	NA	NA	CASSPLQSPPGLSGYTF	TGTGCCAGCTCACCACTGCAGTCCCCCCCAGGTCTTAGTGGCTACACCTTC
TRBV12-3/TRBV12-4	TRBJ1-2	NA	NA	CASSAGAGYTF	TGTGCCAGCAGTGCAGGGGCGGGCTACACCTTC
TRBV18	TRBJ1-3	NA	NA	CASSSGSGNTIYF	TGTGCCAGCTCATCTGGCTCTGGAAACACCATATATTTT
TRBV9	TRBJ2-5	TRBD2	once	CASSREGLAGAGDETQYF	TGTGCCAGCTCACGGGAGGGACTAGCGGGGGCCGGGGACGAGACCCAGTACTTC
TRBV29-1	TRBJ2-2	NA	NA	CSARQPNTGELFF	TGCAGCGCCCGGCAGCCGAACACCGGGGAGCTGTTTTTT
TRBV25-1	TRBJ2-7	NA	NA	CASSEDRETFDEQYF	TGTGCCAGCAGTGAGGACCGGGAGACATTTGACGAGCAGTACTTC
TRBV7-3	TRBJ2-6	NA	once	CASSPLGSGANVLTF	TGTGCCAGCAGCCCCCTGGGCTCTGGGGCCAACGTCCTGACTTTC